This T cell receptor beta chain was identified in a study of post-analysis software for immune sequencing data. As for the study in general: Relapsing-remitting, secondary progressive and progressive-relapsing forms of multiple sclerosis all featured among disease courses. Study-wide results and caveats: A few TRBV segments (TRBV5-6, TRBV5-1 and TRBV20-1 among them) occurred more frequently in patients than in controls. Controls had significantly higher normalized Chao1 diversity than multiple sclerosis patients. Those samples that were prepared in the same batch co-clustered strongly by F measure.

V was trimmed by 2 bases and J by 5 bases, leaving 5 bases between them. The CDR3 has 12 amino acids. In germline, CDR1 is KGHDR, CDR2 SFDVKD. TCR beta cDNA libraries included unique molecular identifiers. TCRdb re-analysed the PCR reads in MiXCR, keeping a single row per CDR3 protein. The sample yields more than 450,000 distinct CDR3 sequences, around 44% seen once. A word on this clonotype: Its target is not known.

This sequence originates from a girl aged 5-17 years with multiple sclerosis. The V gene is TRBV24-1, the J gene TRBJ2-5; D is unresolved. Sequenced sample: blood. CDR3 sequence: CATSDYRETQYF. CDR3 DNA: TGTGCCACCAGTGATTACCGGGAGACCCAGTACTTC.